One TCR beta chain is described in this entry. Antigen unknown. The CDR3 is made up of 15 amino acids. Germline V lookup: CDR1 PRHDT, CDR2 FYEKMQ (reference sequence). With 5 bases clipped from V and 1 base from J, the junction kept 6 bases outside the gene matches. As part of library construction, unique molecular identifiers were attached to individual cDNA molecules. TCRdb redid the calling of the 5' RACE reads with MiXCR, one entry per CDR3 protein. Among about 99,000 distinct CDR3 sequences listed, about 15% were seen once. The sample is drawn from a study of early T cells in non-severe SARS-CoV-2 infection. Background on the study: Chains were not paired, and sequencing was done on bulk RNA from unsorted whole blood.

Study-level points and caveats: The matching step, a VDJdb search, favored anti-spike CD8 responses and missed private and CD4 specificities.

The chain uses TRBV13 and TRBJ1-1; 8 bases are a match to TRBD1. This TCR came from an adult who was a healthcare worker with PCR-confirmed SARS-CoV-2 infection or an uninfected control (not recorded which). Sample: whole blood. CDR3 coding DNA: TGTGCCAGCAGCGCGCGACAGGGGCCGAACACTGAAGCTTTCTTT. Its translation: CASSARQGPNTEAFF.